This TCR beta chain was identified during a study of blood T cell repertoires in COVID-19 (dated by TCRdb to 2020 to 2022). Notes on the research overall: Samples covering the acute and convalescent phases of COVID-19 were provided by collaborators in the United States, Italy and Spain. The prospective study material was composed of cDNA or gDNA derived from T cells, B-cell-depleted T cells, or PBMCs. Subjects who had been exposed to COVID-19, were actively infected with it, or had recovered from it provided the deeply sampled blood TCRbeta repertoires that made up the dataset. The repertoires were released in a freely available public database intended as a resource for research on the immune response to SARS-CoV-2. Samples came from the ongoing ImmuneRACE study (first 160 participants) plus 1,254 subjects from 6 global collaborators. Nearly every sample came with metadata listing a de-identified subject ID, COVID-19 status, age in years and sex. Where available, HLA class I and class II types were obtained from metadata supplied by the sample provider rather than from assay-based typing. Beyond this particular receptor, the publication reports: The quantity of clinical and demographic metadata differed by source and by participant and was supplied without curation.

Based on the germline V gene, the CDR1 and CDR2 sequences are SGHVS and FQNEAQ. Trimming takes 2 bases from V and 2 bases from J, and the germline ends sit 12 bases apart. The CDR3 runs 16 residues from the cysteine to the phenylalanine. Left in the record is the CDR3 DNA by itself, 48 bases read in frame from the first base. The collaborating institutions used their own protocols to collect whole blood in K2EDTA tubes. For TCRbeta analysis, collaborators shipped samples as frozen whole blood, isolated PBMCs, or DNA extracted from either of those sample types. Remarks on this clone: The antigen this receptor binds is unknown. No base-level quality is on record; no much larger clone is a single base apart.

TCRbeta CDR3 regions were amplified from genomic DNA using the immunoSEQ Assay, a bias-controlled multiplex PCR. As for the authors' bioinformatics: Within the assay, amplification of reference gene primers was used to estimate how many nucleated cells each sample contained. Sequence reads were collapsed and filtered to measure the absolute abundance of every unique TCRbeta CDR3 rearrangement. For each sample, productive Simpson clonality was calculated by taking the square root of Simpson's diversity index across productive rearrangements. Here the immuneACCESS table is served through TCRdb, limited to in-frame sequences with V and J called. Missing clones are a known gap in these copies; in checked studies unresolved V genes cover under half, and the rest lacks a known reason. V, J and clone size reflect that table, while D and trimming were determined from the DNA. The sample table shows 250,000 to 300,000 clones, and around 82% are seen once. The leading ten clones occupy roughly 3% of the sample.

Sequencing input: peripheral blood. The clonotype was recovered from a young woman with acute or convalescent COVID-19. The rearrangement combines TRBV7-8 with TRBJ2-2; D gene: possibly TRBD2, on 7 matching bases. The CDR3 loop reads CASSLREGGNTGELFF. In nucleotides, the sequence is TGTGCCAGCAGCTTAAGGGAGGGGGGAAACACCGGGGAGCTGTTTTTT.